A single sample is the source of the 13 T cell receptor beta chains below, sequenced in a study of monozygotic twins with inflammatory bowel disease. After re-calling the 5' RACE reads, TCRdb lists one entry per CDR3 protein, DNA absent. The sample has roughly 160,000 distinct CDR3 sequences. Input material: blood. The source of these receptors is a human donor with ulcerative colitis or Crohn's disease, or a healthy co-twin of an affected twin (not recorded which).

The CDR3 protein is CASSFSDRRNEQFF. The V call is TRBV11-2, the J call TRBJ2-1; the TCRdb call, TRBD1, lacks DNA for checking. This CDR3 has 14 amino acids. Germline V gene sequence: CDR1 SGHAT, CDR2 FQNNGV.

The rearrangement uses TRBV18 and TRBJ2-1; the D call from TCRdb, TRBD1, cannot be confirmed without DNA. Germline CDR1 reads KGHSH; CDR2 reads LQKENI. The CDR3 runs to 13 residues. CDR3 region: CASSLTVMNEQFF. The full variable domain, completed using reference TRBV18 and TRBJ2-1, is NAGVMQNPRHLVRRRGQEARLRCSPMKGHSHVYWYRQLPEEGLKFMVYLQKENIIDESGMPKERFSAEFPKEGPSILRIQQVVRGDSAAYFCASSLTVMNEQFFGPGTRLTVL.

The rearrangement uses TRBV20-1 and TRBJ1-5; TCRdb's D gene call, TRBD1, goes unchecked for lack of DNA. Germline V gene data show CDR1 as DFQATT and CDR2 as SNEGSKA (reference sequence). CDR3 length: 14 amino acids. CDR3 residues: CSARVSGRNQPQHF.

The gene calls are TRBV18 and TRBJ1-2. The CDR3 spans 13 residues. Looked up from germline, CDR1 is KGHSH and CDR2 is LQKENI. CDR3 amino acids: CASSPLGVSGYTF.

This chain joins TRBV5-1 and TRBJ2-3; TCRdb picks TRBD1, but there is no DNA to check that call. The germline gives CDR1 SGHRS, CDR2 YFSETQ. This CDR3 spans 15 amino acids. The chain's CDR3 is CASRDGQASTDTQYF.

The rearrangement joins TRBV5-4 to TRBJ2-5; the TRBD1 assignment by TCRdb is unverifiable without DNA. The CDR3 has 14 amino acids. Germline-derived CDR1 and CDR2 are SGHNT and YYREEE (reference sequence). CDR3 protein: CASSLRQGEETQYF.

The V call is TRBV6-2 or TRBV6-3, the J call TRBJ1-1; the TCRdb D gene call, TRBD1, has no DNA to confirm it. Germline CDR1 reads MNHEY; CDR2 reads SVGEGT. The CDR3 has 18 amino acids. This CDR3 is CASSYPFGAPMRNTEAFF.

The chain links TRBV11-2 to TRBJ2-2. Germline CDR1 and CDR2: SGHAT and FQNNGV. The CDR3 runs to 13 residues. CDR3 in amino acids: CASSLEYTGELFF.

The V call is TRBV5-1, the J call TRBJ1-1. In germline, CDR1 is SGHRS, CDR2 YFSETQ. The CDR3 loop spans 13 amino acids. This chain's CDR3 is CASSFPGREEAFF.

The V call is TRBV6-1, the J call TRBJ2-7; TCRdb names TRBD1, which stays unverified in the absence of DNA. Germline V gene data show CDR1 as MNHNS and CDR2 as SASEGT. The length of the CDR3 is 12 residues. The CDR3 spells CASTTAYYEQYF.

J is TRBJ1-1 and V is TRBV10-2; TCRdb indicates TRBD1, and absent DNA this call remains unverified. CDR3 size: 16 residues. Germline V gives CDR1 WSHSY, CDR2 SAAADI. The CDR3 protein is CASSEIPGVLNTEAFF.

The chain uses TRBV2 and TRBJ2-1; the D call of TRBD1 rests on TCRdb alone, since no DNA is present to check it. Germline V gene data show CDR1 as SNHLY and CDR2 as FYNNEI. There are 16 residues in the CDR3. CDR3 residues: CASSAAPGSRGNEQFF.

V is TRBV9 and J is TRBJ1-1; TCRdb proposes TRBD1, but this gene call is untestable without DNA. This CDR3 is built from 15 residues. Germline CDR1 reads SGDLS; CDR2 reads YYNGEE. CDR3 protein: CASSVVRTPNTEAFF. Combining the CDR3 with reference TRBV9 and TRBJ1-1 gives the whole variable domain DSGVTQTPKHLITATGQRVTLRCSPRSGDLSVYWYQQSLDQGLQFLIQYYNGEERAKGNILERFSAQQFPDLHSELNLSSLELGDSALYFCASSVVRTPNTEAFFGQGTRLTVV.